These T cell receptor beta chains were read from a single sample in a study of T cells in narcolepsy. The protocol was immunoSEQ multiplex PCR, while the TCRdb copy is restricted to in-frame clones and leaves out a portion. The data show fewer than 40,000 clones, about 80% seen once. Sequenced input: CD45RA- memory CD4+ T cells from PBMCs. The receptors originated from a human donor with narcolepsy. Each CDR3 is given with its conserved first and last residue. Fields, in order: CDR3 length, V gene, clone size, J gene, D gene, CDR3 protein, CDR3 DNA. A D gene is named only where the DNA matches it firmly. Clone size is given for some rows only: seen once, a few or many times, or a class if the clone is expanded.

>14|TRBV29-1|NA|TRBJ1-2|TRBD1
CSGGGGQGGYGYTF
TGCAGCGGCGGCGGGGGACAGGGGGGCTATGGCTACACCTTC
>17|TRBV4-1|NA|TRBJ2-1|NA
CASSQVDLGISYNEQFF
TGCGCCAGCAGCCAAGTGGACCTAGGGATTTCCTACAATGAGCAGTTCTTC
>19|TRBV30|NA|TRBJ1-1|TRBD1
CAWSTGQKGTGLPNTEAFF
TGTGCCTGGAGTACGGGCCAGAAAGGGACAGGGTTACCGAACACTGAAGCTTTCTTT
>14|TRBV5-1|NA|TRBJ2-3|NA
CASSLEGGPDTQYF
TGCGCCAGCAGCTTGGAAGGCGGACCAGATACGCAGTATTTT
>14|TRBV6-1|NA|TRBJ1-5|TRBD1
CASVPRGGNQPQHF
TGTGCCAGCGTACCCAGGGGGGGAAATCAGCCCCAGCATTTT
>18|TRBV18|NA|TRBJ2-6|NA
CASSPQSGGRVGANVLTF
TGTGCCAGCTCACCACAATCGGGGGGCCGGGTAGGGGCCAACGTCCTGACTTTC
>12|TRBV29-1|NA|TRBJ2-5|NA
CSVLQGLGAQYF
TGCAGCGTTTTACAGGGTTTGGGGGCCCAGTACTTC
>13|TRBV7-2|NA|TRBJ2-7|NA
CASSLAGSDEQYF
TGTGCCAGCAGCTTAGCGGGTTCAGACGAGCAGTACTTC
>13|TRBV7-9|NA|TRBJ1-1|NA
CASSPFSDTEAFF
TGTGCCAGCAGCCCCTTTAGTGACACTGAAGCTTTCTTT
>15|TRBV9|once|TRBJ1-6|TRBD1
CASSPLGQGNSPLHF
TGTGCCAGCAGCCCGCTGGGACAGGGTAATTCACCCCTCCACTTT
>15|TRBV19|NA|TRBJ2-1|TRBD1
CASSLRDRVGNEQFF
TGTGCCAGTAGTCTCCGGGACAGGGTCGGCAATGAGCAGTTCTTC
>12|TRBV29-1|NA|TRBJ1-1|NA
CSATVRGTEAFF
TGCAGCGCTACAGTAAGGGGCACTGAAGCTTTCTTT
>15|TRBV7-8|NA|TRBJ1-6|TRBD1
CASSTTGGQNSPLHF
TGTGCCAGCAGCACGACAGGGGGTCAAAATTCACCCCTCCACTTT
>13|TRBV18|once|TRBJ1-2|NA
CASSPGPNYGYTF
TGTGCCAGCTCACCAGGGCCTAACTATGGCTACACCTTC
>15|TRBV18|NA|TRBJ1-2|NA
CASSRAGGSDYGYTF
TGTGCCAGCTCAAGGGCAGGTGGGTCGGACTATGGCTACACCTTC
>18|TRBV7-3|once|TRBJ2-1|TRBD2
CASSPRGLAGGRGNEQFF
TGTGCCAGCAGCCCCAGAGGACTAGCGGGGGGGCGAGGGAATGAGCAGTTCTTC
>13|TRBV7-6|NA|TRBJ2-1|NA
CASSPDRYNEQFF
TGTGCCAGCAGCCCCGACAGGTACAATGAGCAGTTCTTC
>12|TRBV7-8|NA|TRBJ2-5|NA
CASSLLEETQYF
TGTGCCAGCAGCCTGCTTGAAGAGACCCAGTACTTC
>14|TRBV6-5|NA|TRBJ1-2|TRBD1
CASRKTGEDYGYTF
TGTGCCAGCAGAAAGACAGGGGAGGACTATGGCTACACCTTC
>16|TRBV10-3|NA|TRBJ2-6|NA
CAISTGVLSGANVLTF
TGTGCCATCAGTACGGGGGTACTCTCTGGGGCCAACGTCCTGACTTTC
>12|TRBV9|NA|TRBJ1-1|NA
CASLRARTEAFF
TGTGCCAGCTTGAGGGCGAGGACTGAAGCTTTCTTT
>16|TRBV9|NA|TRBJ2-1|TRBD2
CASSLSGGSSYNEQFF
TGTGCCAGCAGCTTAAGCGGGGGCTCCTCCTACAATGAGCAGTTCTTC
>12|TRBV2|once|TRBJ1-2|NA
CASSERTYGYTF
TGTGCCAGCAGTGAAAGGACGTATGGCTACACCTTC
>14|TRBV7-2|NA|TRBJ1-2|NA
CASSLEGRNYGYTF
TGTGCCAGCAGCTTAGAGGGCAGGAACTATGGCTACACCTTC
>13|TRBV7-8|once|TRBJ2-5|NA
CASSLGGRETQYF
TGTGCCAGCAGCTTGGGGGGTCGAGAGACCCAGTACTTC
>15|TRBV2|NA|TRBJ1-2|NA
CASSDSAGLSGGYTF
TGTGCCAGCAGTGACAGTGCGGGTCTCTCGGGGGGCTACACCTTC
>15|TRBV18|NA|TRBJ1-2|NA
CASSPQALRDYGYTF
TGTGCCAGCTCCCCCCAAGCGTTGAGGGACTATGGCTACACCTTC
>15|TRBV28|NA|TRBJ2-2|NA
CASSFTGLATGELFF
TGTGCCAGCAGTTTCACTGGGTTGGCCACCGGGGAGCTGTTTTTT
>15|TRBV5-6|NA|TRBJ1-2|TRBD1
CASSLVGQGFYGYTF
TGTGCCAGCAGCTTGGTGGGACAGGGCTTTTATGGCTACACCTTC
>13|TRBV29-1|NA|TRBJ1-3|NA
CSVLQSSGNTIYF
TGCAGCGTCCTTCAGAGCTCTGGAAACACCATATATTTT
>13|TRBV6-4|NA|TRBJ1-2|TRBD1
CASSMDRGYGYTF
TGTGCCAGCAGTATGGACAGGGGCTATGGCTACACCTTC
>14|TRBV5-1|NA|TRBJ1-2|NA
CASSPTRGDYGYTF
TGCGCCAGCAGCCCAACCCGGGGGGACTATGGCTACACCTTC
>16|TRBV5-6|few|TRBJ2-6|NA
CASSFSSTSGANVLTF
TGTGCCAGCAGCTTCTCTAGTACCTCTGGGGCCAACGTCCTGACTTTC
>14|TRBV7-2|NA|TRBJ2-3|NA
CASNYGGISNTQYF
TGTGCCAGCAACTATGGGGGGATCTCGAATACGCAGTATTTT
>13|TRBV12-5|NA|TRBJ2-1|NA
CASGPAGGNEQFF
TGTGCTAGTGGTCCCGCCGGGGGCAATGAGCAGTTCTTC
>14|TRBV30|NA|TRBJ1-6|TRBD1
CACGGQGAYSPLHF
TGTGCCTGTGGGGGACAGGGGGCTTATTCACCCCTCCACTTT
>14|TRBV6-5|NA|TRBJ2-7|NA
CASSERRGPYEQYF
TGTGCCAGCAGTGAGCGGCGGGGACCCTACGAGCAGTACTTC
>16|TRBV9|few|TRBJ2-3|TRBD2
CASSDLAGGPTDTQYF
TGTGCCAGCAGCGACCTAGCGGGGGGACCCACAGATACGCAGTATTTT
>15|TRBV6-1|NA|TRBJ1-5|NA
CASIPESGVNQPQHF
TGTGCCAGCATCCCCGAGAGTGGGGTCAATCAGCCCCAGCATTTT
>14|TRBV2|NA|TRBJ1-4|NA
CASSEGMNHEKLFF
TGTGCCAGCAGTGAGGGGATGAACCATGAAAAACTGTTTTTT